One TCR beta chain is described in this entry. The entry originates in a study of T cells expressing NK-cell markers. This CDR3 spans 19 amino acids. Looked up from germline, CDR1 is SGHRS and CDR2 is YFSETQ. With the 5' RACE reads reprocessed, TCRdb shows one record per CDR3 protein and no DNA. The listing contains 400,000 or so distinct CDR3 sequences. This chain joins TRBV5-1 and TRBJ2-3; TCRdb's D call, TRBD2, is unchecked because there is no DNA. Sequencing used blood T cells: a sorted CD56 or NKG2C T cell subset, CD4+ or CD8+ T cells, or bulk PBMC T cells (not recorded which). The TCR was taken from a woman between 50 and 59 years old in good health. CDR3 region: CASSGRLAGGEGATDTQYF.